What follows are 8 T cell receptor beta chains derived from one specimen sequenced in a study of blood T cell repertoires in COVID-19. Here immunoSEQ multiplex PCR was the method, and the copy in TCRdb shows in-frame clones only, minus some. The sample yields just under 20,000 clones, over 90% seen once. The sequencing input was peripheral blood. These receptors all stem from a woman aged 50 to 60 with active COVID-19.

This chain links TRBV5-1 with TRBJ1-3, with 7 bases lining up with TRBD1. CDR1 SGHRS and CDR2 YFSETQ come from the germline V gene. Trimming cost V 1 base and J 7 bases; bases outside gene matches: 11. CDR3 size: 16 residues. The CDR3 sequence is CASSLSRQGNRNTIYF. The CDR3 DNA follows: TGCGCCAGCAGCTTGTCGAGACAGGGCAACCGGAACACCATATATTTT.

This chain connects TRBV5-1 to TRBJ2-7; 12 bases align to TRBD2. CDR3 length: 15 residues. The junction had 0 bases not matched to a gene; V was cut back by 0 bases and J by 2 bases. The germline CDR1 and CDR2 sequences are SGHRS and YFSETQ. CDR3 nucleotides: TGCGCCAGCAGCTTGGCTAGCGGGAGGGCCTACGAGCAGTACTTC. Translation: CASSLASGRAYEQYF.

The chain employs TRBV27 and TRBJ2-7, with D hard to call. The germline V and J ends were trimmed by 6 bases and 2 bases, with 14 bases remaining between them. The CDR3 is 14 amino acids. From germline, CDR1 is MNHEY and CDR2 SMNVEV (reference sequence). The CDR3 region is CASSPRSVAYEQYF. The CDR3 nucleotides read TGTGCCAGCAGCCCACGGAGCGTAGCCTACGAGCAGTACTTC.

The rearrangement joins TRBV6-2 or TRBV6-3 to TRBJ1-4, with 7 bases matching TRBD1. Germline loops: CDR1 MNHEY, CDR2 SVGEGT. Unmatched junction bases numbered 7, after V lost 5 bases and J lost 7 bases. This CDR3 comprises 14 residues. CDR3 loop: CASSDGTAGEKLFF. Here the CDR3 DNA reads TGTGCCAGCAGTGACGGGACAGCGGGTGAAAAACTGTTTTTT.

The CDR3 sequence: CASSRDRSGANVLTF. The CDR3 DNA reads TGTGCCAGTAGCCGCGATCGCTCTGGGGCCAACGTCCTGACTTTC. This chain uses TRBV19 with TRBJ2-6, with D hard to call. The CDR3 contains 15 residues. V was cut by 6 bases and J by 0 bases, with 9 bases left in between. Germline loops: CDR1 LNHDA, CDR2 SQIVND (reference sequence). The full variable domain, its missing parts supplied by reference TRBV19 and TRBJ2-6, is DGGITQSPKYLFRKEGQNVTLSCEQNLNHDAMYWYRQDPGQGLRLIYYSQIVNDFQKGDIAEGYSVSREKKESFPLTVTSAQKNPTAFYLCASSRDRSGANVLTFGAGSRLTVL.

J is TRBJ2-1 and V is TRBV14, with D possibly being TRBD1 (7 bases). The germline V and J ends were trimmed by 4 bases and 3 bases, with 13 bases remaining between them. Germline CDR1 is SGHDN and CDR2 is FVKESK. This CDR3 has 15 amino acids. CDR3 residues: CASSRRGLGYNEQFF. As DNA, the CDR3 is TGTGCCAGCAGCCGGAGGGGGCTGGGCTACAATGAGCAGTTCTTC.

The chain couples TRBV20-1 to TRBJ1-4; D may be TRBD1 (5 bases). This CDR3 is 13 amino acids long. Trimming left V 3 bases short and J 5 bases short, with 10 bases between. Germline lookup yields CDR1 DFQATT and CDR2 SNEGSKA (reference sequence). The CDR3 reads CSASGRVNEKLFF. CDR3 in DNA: TGCAGTGCTAGTGGCAGGGTAAATGAAAAACTGTTTTTT.

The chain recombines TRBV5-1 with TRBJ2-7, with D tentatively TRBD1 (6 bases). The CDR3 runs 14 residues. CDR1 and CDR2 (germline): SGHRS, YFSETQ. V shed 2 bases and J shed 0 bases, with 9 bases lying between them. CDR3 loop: CASSLTGISYEQYF. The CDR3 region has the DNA TGCGCCAGCAGCTTAACAGGGATCTCCTACGAGCAGTACTTC.